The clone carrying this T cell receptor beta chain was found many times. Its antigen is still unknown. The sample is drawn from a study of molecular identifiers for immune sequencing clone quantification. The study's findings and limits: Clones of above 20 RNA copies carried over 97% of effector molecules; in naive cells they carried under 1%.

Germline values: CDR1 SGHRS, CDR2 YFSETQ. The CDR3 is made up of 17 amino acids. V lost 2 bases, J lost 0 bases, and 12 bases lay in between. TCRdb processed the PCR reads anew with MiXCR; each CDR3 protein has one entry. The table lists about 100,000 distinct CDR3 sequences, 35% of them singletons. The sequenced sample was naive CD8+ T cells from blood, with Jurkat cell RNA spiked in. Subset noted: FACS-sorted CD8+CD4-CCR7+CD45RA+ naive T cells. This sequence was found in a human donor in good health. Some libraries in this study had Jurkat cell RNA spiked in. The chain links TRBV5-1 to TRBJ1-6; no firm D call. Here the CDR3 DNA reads TGCGCCAGCAGCTTCCAGGACGTCAGCTCCTATAATTCACCCCTCCACTTT. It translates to CASSFQDVSSYNSPLHF.